The sequence of this TCR beta chain was determined in a study of blood T cells in healthy people across ages. This clonotype was counted between two and nine times. Its antigen is not known. The donors, aged roughly 6 to 100, were healthy Caucasians from Russia. It was with a sample-barcoded 5' primer and a J-beta primer mix that a second PCR of about 7 to 12 cycles was run. Using its own MiXCR run on the 5' RACE reads, TCRdb lists one record per CDR3 protein. This sample has 1.5 million to 2 million distinct CDR3 sequences, with roughly two fifths found just once. Study-wide points: Higher diversity and more naive CD4+ cells were features of long-lived donors, compared to aged donors.

The sample comprised blood. The sequence was collected from a human donor in good health.

This CDR3 is CASSFGIAGGKYF. The CDR3 DNA is TGTGCCAGCAGCTTCGGAATAGCGGGAGGCAAGTATTTT. V gene TRBV7-2 combines with J gene TRBJ2-3; 10 bases line up with TRBD2. Germline V gives CDR1 SGHTA, CDR2 FQGNSA. V shed 3 bases, J shed 13 bases, and the junction held 7 bases outside the gene matches. This CDR3 is built from 13 residues.